This T cell receptor (beta chain) was sequenced in a study of OX40 agonist ivuxolimab in advanced cancers. Regarding the study as a whole: CD4+ and CD8+ T cells in blood underwent clonal expansion by week 6 at 0.1 to 3.0 mg/kg.

Sequencing used immunoSEQ multiplex PCR; TCRdb keeps in-frame clones, though not all of them. The sample holds some 73,000 clones; approximately 90% are singletons and the top ten take around 9.9%. Blood sampling took place at baseline, cycle 4 day 1, and cycle 7 day 1. In the case of this clone: Antigen: not known.

V was clipped by 5 bases and J by 6 bases; unmatched bases: 6. The CDR3 loop spans 14 amino acids. The germline V gene has CDR1 MDHEN and CDR2 SYDVKM. The chain combines TRBV28 with TRBJ1-1; TRBD1 aligns across 10 bases. The starting material was CD4+ or CD8+ T cells sorted from blood, obtained in a trial of the OX40 agonist ivuxolimab. This clonotype was obtained from an adult with an advanced solid tumor such as melanoma, head and neck, liver or kidney cancer. The CDR3 bases are TGTGCCAGCAGTCTCACCGGGACAGGGGCTGAAGCTTTCTTT. Residues: CASSLTGTGAEAFF.